Each of the 25 T cell receptor beta chains below was sequenced from the same sample in a study of T cell repertoires in aging, cancer and after chemotherapy. A mixed TRB-A/B primer pool amplified rearranged TRB by multiplex touch-down PCR. TCRdb redid the calling of the multiplex PCR reads with MiXCR, one entry per CDR3 protein. The repertoire holds approximately 2,000 distinct CDR3 sequences, around 28% seen once, with about 67% in the top ten. TCR beta rearrangements were amplified from peripheral blood genomic DNA. The sequenced material came from blood. These receptors came from a human donor with a blood cancer. The donor label of this sample is uncertain.

This clonotype is medium-sized by share. J is TRBJ2-5 and V is TRBV5-6, with TRBD1 matching over 8 bases. V was clipped by 4 bases and J by 2 bases; unmatched bases: 13. The germline V gene has CDR1 SGHDT and CDR2 YYEEEE. The CDR3 is 17 amino acids. The chain's CDR3 is CASSPNIRDRRQETQYF. For the CDR3, the DNA is TGTGCCAGCAGCCCGAATATACGGGACAGGCGTCAAGAGACCCAGTACTTC.

In this sample, this clonotype turned up a few times. J is TRBJ1-5 and V is TRBV19; D is unclear. V lost 5 bases and J 7 bases, leaving 12 bases between the germline ends. CDR3 length: 13 residues. Looked up from germline, CDR1 is LNHDA and CDR2 is SQIVND (reference sequence). CDR3 nucleotide sequence: TGTGCCAGTAGTCGGGCGGGAAGCCAGCCCCAGCATTTT. Translated: CASSRAGSQPQHF.

The rearrangement joins TRBV12-3 or TRBV12-4 to TRBJ2-5; TRBD2 aligns across 8 bases. Trimming removed 1 base from V and 2 bases from J; junction bases left unmatched: 3. The CDR3 runs to 15 residues. The CDR3 nucleotides are TGTGCCAGCAGTTTAGTAGCGGGGAATCAAGAGACCCAGTACTTC. This encodes CASSLVAGNQETQYF.

Only a few counts were recorded for this clonotype. The V call is TRBV18, the J call TRBJ2-7; 8 nucleotides align to TRBD1. CDR1 is KGHSH and CDR2 is LQKENI in the germline V gene. The J segment lost 2 bases and the V segment lost 3 bases, leaving 3 bases of the junction unmatched. The CDR3 spans 14 residues. The DNA of the CDR3 is TGTGCCAGCTCACCGGGGACAGGAGCCTACGAGCAGTACTTC. Protein product: CASSPGTGAYEQYF.

There are a few counts of this clonotype. The chain carries TRBV5-4 and TRBJ1-6, with 7 bases identical to TRBD1. From germline, CDR1 is SGHNT and CDR2 YYREEE (reference sequence). V trimming: 4 bases; J trimming: 7 bases; junction bases outside the gene matches: 8. CDR3 size: 15 residues. The CDR3: CASSPSQGWNSPLHF. The CDR3 DNA follows: TGTGCCAGCAGCCCCTCACAGGGGTGGAATTCACCCCTCCACTTT. Looking up the rest from reference TRBV5-4 and TRBJ1-6 gives the full variable domain: ETGVTQSPTHLIKTRGQQVTLRCSSQSGHNTVSWYQQALGQGPQFIFQYYREEENGRGNFPPRFSGLQFPNYSSELNVNALELDDSALYLCASSPSQGWNSPLHFGNGTRLTVT.

The chain has TRBV5-4 and TRBJ1-2; tentative D call: TRBD1 (5 bases). CDR3 length: 14 residues. The V gene's germline CDR1 is SGHNT and CDR2 YYREEE (reference sequence). V shed 3 bases and J shed 8 bases, with 17 bases lying between them. The CDR3 DNA reads as TGTGCCAGCAGCTACCCCGTGACAGTCGGGGGCTACACCTTC. Its protein product is CASSYPVTVGGYTF. Based on the CDR3 plus reference TRBV5-4 and TRBJ1-2, the full variable domain is ETGVTQSPTHLIKTRGQQVTLRCSSQSGHNTVSWYQQALGQGPQFIFQYYREEENGRGNFPPRFSGLQFPNYSSELNVNALELDDSALYLCASSYPVTVGGYTFGSGTRLTVV.

The chain employs TRBV30 and TRBJ1-4; TRBD1 matches 10 bases. The CDR3 runs 12 residues. V shed 8 bases, J shed 8 bases, and the junction held 5 bases outside the gene matches. The germline CDR1 and CDR2 sequences are GTSNPN and SVGIG (reference sequence). The DNA of the CDR3 is TGTGCCGGACAGGGGGGGGAAGAAAAACTGTTTTTT. Translating gives CAGQGGEEKLFF.

This chain links TRBV6-6 with TRBJ2-1; 7 nucleotides align to TRBD2. Germline values: CDR1 MNHNY, CDR2 SVGAGI (reference sequence). J was trimmed by 10 bases and V by 7 bases; bases with no gene match: 7. The CDR3 has 12 amino acids. For the CDR3, the DNA is TGTGCCAGCACCAACGGGGGGAGCGAGCAGTTCTTC. Residues: CASTNGGSEQFF.

The V gene is TRBV9, the J gene TRBJ2-1, with D unclear. The CDR3 totals 11 residues. Germline CDR1 is SGDLS and CDR2 is YYNGEE. Trimming stripped 4 bases from V and 8 bases from J, with 7 bases between. The CDR3 sequence: CASSPRDEQFF. DNA for the CDR3: TGTGCCAGCAGCCCTAGGGATGAGCAGTTCTTC.

This clonotype occurred a few times. The rearrangement joins TRBV29-1 to TRBJ2-4; TRBD1 aligns across 10 bases. Germline V lookup: CDR1 SQVTM, CDR2 ANQGSEA. The CDR3 contains 14 residues. V gave up 1 base and J gave up 3 bases; unmatched junction bases: 0. The CDR3 DNA reads TGCAGCGTTGAAGGGACAGGGGGCAAAAACATTCAGTACTTC. Translated: CSVEGTGGKNIQYF.

This chain links TRBV20-1 with TRBJ2-5; D gene unclear. The CDR3 contains 10 residues. Per the germline V gene, CDR1 is DFQATT and CDR2 is SNEGSKA (reference sequence). V gave up 2 bases and J gave up 5 bases, with 3 bases separating them. In DNA form, the CDR3 reads TGCAGTGCTAGACAGGAGACCCAGTACTTC. Residues: CSARQETQYF.

This clonotype was recorded a few times. The rearrangement joins TRBV19 to TRBJ2-2; D is perhaps TRBD1 (5 bases). Trimming pared 2 bases from V and 4 bases from J, leaving 11 bases between. CDR1 LNHDA and CDR2 SQIVND come from the germline V gene (reference sequence). The CDR3 runs 15 residues. The chain's CDR3 is CASSIRGTSTGELFF. CDR3 in DNA: TGTGCCAGTAGTATAAGGGGCACCAGCACCGGGGAGCTGTTTTTT.

As for this clonotype: A read error may explain this, as a much larger clone is one base away. The J gene is TRBJ1-6, the V gene TRBV6-5; D uncertain. CDR1 MNHEY and CDR2 SVGAGI come from the germline V gene. CDR3 length: 15 residues. V was pared by 2 bases and J by 7 bases, with 12 bases between. In DNA form, the CDR3 reads TGTGCCAGCAGTTACGGGGAAAGGGCGAATTCACCCCTCCACTTT. This codes for CASSYGERANSPLHF.

Details on this clonotype: The germline gene is not matched at one end of the junction; a read error may be the cause. The rearrangement joins TRBV5-6 to TRBJ1-6; 8 positions agree with TRBD1. The CDR3 has 18 amino acids. The V gene's germline CDR1 is SGHDT and CDR2 YYEEEE. CDR3 residues: CARSLRRRQGARGSPLHF. The CDR3 DNA is TGTGCCAGAAGCTTGCGTAGACGGCAGGGGGCGCGGGGTTCACCCCTCCACTTT. Based on the CDR3 plus reference TRBV5-6 and TRBJ1-6, the full variable domain is DAGVTQSPTHLIKTRGQQVTLRCSPKSGHDTVSWYQQALGQGPQFIFQYYEEEERQRGNFPDRFSGHQFPNYSSELNVNALLLGDSALYLCARSLRRRQGARGSPLHFGNGTRLTVT.

This clonotype was recorded a few times. In DNA form, the CDR3 reads TGTGCCAGCAGCCTACAGGGGGCCGGCTCTGGAAACACCATATATTTT. Amino acid sequence: CASSLQGAGSGNTIYF. The chain links TRBV6-5 to TRBJ1-3, with 9 bases that match TRBD1. There are 16 residues in the CDR3. The trim removed 6 bases at V and 0 bases at J, leaving 6 bases unmatched. Germline loops: CDR1 MNHEY, CDR2 SVGAGI.

This CDR3 reads CASSSPAGEKTQYF. The CDR3 DNA reads as TGTGCCAGCAGCTCGCCGGCGGGGGAGAAGACCCAGTACTTC. The genes are TRBV5-4 and TRBJ2-5; 7 bases align to TRBD2. Germline assignment: CDR1 SGHNT and CDR2 YYREEE (reference sequence). The CDR3 spans 14 residues. J was trimmed by 6 bases and V by 3 bases; bases with no gene match: 8.

The gene calls are TRBV4-3 and TRBJ2-7; the match to TRBD1 covers 7 bases. This CDR3 has 14 amino acids. The J segment lost 5 bases and the V segment lost 1 base, leaving 5 bases of the junction unmatched. Germline-derived CDR1 and CDR2 are LGHNA and YSLEER. DNA of the CDR3: TGCGCCAGCAGCCAAGCAGGGGGAGTAAACGAGCAGTACTTC. Protein product: CASSQAGGVNEQYF.

The chain employs TRBV19 and TRBJ2-1, with 12 bases lining up with TRBD2. Germline V gene sequence: CDR1 LNHDA, CDR2 SQIVND (reference sequence). The CDR3 is made up of 16 amino acids. V shed 6 bases, J shed 6 bases, and the junction held 9 bases outside the gene matches. CDR3 DNA: TGTGCCAGTAGGGCGATAACTAGCGGGGGGTTCAATGAGCAGTTCTTC. It codes for CASRAITSGGFNEQFF.

On this clonotype: One base away lies a much larger clone, so this may be a sequencing read error. The chain employs TRBV11-3 and TRBJ2-2; D tentatively reads TRBD1 or TRBD2 (5 bases each). This CDR3 comprises 17 residues. Germline CDR1 reads SGHNT; CDR2 reads YENEEA. CDR3 residues: CASSPVPGSAGTEELFF. CDR3 nucleotide sequence: TGTGCCAGCAGCCCTGTCCCGGGGAGCGCTGGGACCGAGGAGCTGTTTTTT.

This clonotype is medium-sized (0.01 to 0.1%) in the sample. The V gene is TRBV12-3 or TRBV12-4, the J gene TRBJ2-6; no definite D call. The CDR3 is made up of 14 amino acids. Trimming removed 7 bases at V and 3 bases at J, with 10 bases between. The CDR3 sequence is CASNLPGGANVLTF. The CDR3, as DNA: TGTGCCAGCAACTTGCCGGGTGGGGCCAACGTCCTGACTTTC.

This clonotype was recorded a few times. This sequence joins TRBV20-1 and TRBJ2-5, with 10 bases that match TRBD2. Germline V gives CDR1 DFQATT, CDR2 SNEGSKA (reference sequence). With V trimmed by 4 bases and J by 5 bases, 7 bases remained unmatched. The CDR3 has 14 residues. The CDR3 loop reads CSAKSGRARETQYF. CDR3 bases: TGCAGTGCTAAAAGCGGGAGGGCCAGGGAGACCCAGTACTTC.

The J gene is TRBJ2-2, the V gene TRBV28; 9 bases fit TRBD1. V shed 5 bases and J 4 bases; nucleotides not matched to a gene: 14. Germline CDR1 is MDHEN and CDR2 is SYDVKM. The CDR3 contains 18 residues. This CDR3 reads CASSASPGTGRGTGELFF. As DNA, the CDR3 is TGTGCCAGCAGTGCCTCGCCCGGGACAGGGCGCGGCACCGGGGAGCTGTTTTTT.

This clonotype is large by share. The chain carries TRBV6-2 or TRBV6-3 and TRBJ2-3, with 7 bases lining up with TRBD2. The CDR3 contains 15 residues. In germline, CDR1 is MNHEY, CDR2 SVGEGT. The V segment lost 7 bases and the J segment 3 bases; nucleotides outside the gene matches: 10. DNA of the CDR3: TGTGCCAGCACCGATGGGGACGGGGGGACAGATACGCAGTATTTT. Amino acids: CASTDGDGGTDTQYF.

This clonotype was seen a single time. The rearrangement joins TRBV12-3 or TRBV12-4 to TRBJ1-1, with a possible D match to TRBD1 (5 bases). The V gene lost 6 bases and the J gene lost 4 bases, with 15 bases spanning the gap. This CDR3 comprises 14 residues. CDR3 in amino acids: CASRGVGGGTEAFF. The CDR3, as DNA: TGTGCCAGCAGGGGGGTAGGCGGGGGCACTGAAGCTTTCTTT.

Judged by abundance, this clonotype is medium-sized (0.01 to 0.1%). The chain is built from TRBV6-6 and TRBJ2-1, with D unresolved. Germline lookup yields CDR1 MNHNY and CDR2 SVGAGI (reference sequence). The V end was cut by 10 bases, the J end by 0 bases, with 13 bases between. There are 14 residues in the CDR3. In DNA form, the CDR3 reads TGTGCCATGTCCCAAACGAGCTCCTACAATGAGCAGTTCTTC. Protein product: CAMSQTSSYNEQFF.